The 10 T cell receptor beta chains below all came from one sample that was sequenced in a study of PD-1 blockade in classical Hodgkin lymphoma. Each patient experienced a relapse that followed autologous stem cell transplantation, and brentuximab vedotin exposure varied. By magnetic negative selection, CD4+ T cells were purified from thawed PBMCs. Sequencing used immunoSEQ multiplex PCR; TCRdb keeps in-frame clones, though not all of them. The table records 30,000 to 35,000 clones, about nine tenths of them present only once. The sequences come from CD4+ T cells from blood, collected at baseline. Receptor source: a human donor with classical Hodgkin lymphoma.

This clone was picked up a small number of times. The chain is built from TRBV4-1 and TRBJ2-2; 11 bases agree with TRBD2. The CDR3 is 18 amino acids. J gave up 1 base and V 3 bases, and 7 bases lay outside the gene matches. Germline lookup yields CDR1 MGHRA and CDR2 YSYEKL. This CDR3 reads CASSHKRGLAENTGELFF. The CDR3 DNA is TGCGCCAGCAGCCATAAAAGGGGACTAGCGGAGAACACCGGGGAGCTGTTTTTT.

The rearrangement joins TRBV5-1 to TRBJ2-1, with TRBD2 identical over 7 bases. This CDR3 spans 19 amino acids. The trim removed 7 bases at V and 0 bases at J, leaving 19 bases unmatched. Per germline, CDR1 SGHRS and CDR2 YFSETQ. In nucleotides, the CDR3 is TGCGCCAGCGGGGCTGGGCTAGCGGCTGCCGTAGGCTCCTACAATGAGCAGTTCTTC. Its translation: CASGAGLAAAVGSYNEQFF.

This clone was seen once. The V gene is TRBV5-6, the J gene TRBJ2-7; tentative D call: TRBD1 (6 bases). This CDR3 is 13 amino acids long. CDR1 is SGHDT and CDR2 is YYEEEE in the germline V gene. The V gene lost 2 bases and the J gene lost 1 base, with 7 bases spanning the gap. The CDR3 is CASSFQGSYEQYF. The CDR3 DNA reads as TGTGCCAGCAGCTTCCAGGGGTCCTACGAGCAGTACTTC.

This chain connects TRBV29-1 to TRBJ1-3; no reliable D call. The CDR3 sequence is 12 residues long. Germline V gene data show CDR1 as SQVTM and CDR2 as ANQGSEA. Trimming took 4 bases from V and 0 from J, leaving 4 bases between them. CDR3 loop: CSVVGSGNTIYF. For the CDR3, the DNA is TGCAGCGTTGTCGGCTCTGGAAACACCATATATTTT.

The chain combines TRBV6-5 with TRBJ2-1, with 8 bases lining up with TRBD2. CDR3 size: 16 residues. Germline V CDR1 and CDR2: MNHEY, SVGAGI. With V trimmed by 2 bases and J by 8 bases, 11 bases remained unmatched. The CDR3 coding sequence is TGTGCCAGCAGTTACGGTGGCGGGAGGAGGGGTGATGAGCAGTTCTTC. This translates into CASSYGGGRRGDEQFF.

This clone was picked up one time. Here the CDR3 reads CASSLGSSGQETQYF. CDR3 nucleotide sequence: TGTGCCAGCAGCTTGGGGTCTAGCGGGCAAGAGACCCAGTACTTC. The gene calls are TRBV5-8 and TRBJ2-5, with 8 bases that match TRBD2. Trimming took 0 bases from V and 2 from J; bases not matched to a gene: 3. CDR3 length: 15 residues. In germline, CDR1 is SGHTS, CDR2 YDEGEE.

This clone was found a few times. The chain is built from TRBV7-8 and TRBJ2-2; a weak D match, TRBD1 (6 bases). This CDR3 contains 13 residues. Per germline, CDR1 SGHVS and CDR2 FQNEAQ. Trimming removed 8 bases from V and 14 bases from J, with 21 bases in between. CDR3 sequence reads: CASGTLGQRVLFF. DNA of the CDR3: TGTGCCAGCGGAACTCTGGGACAAAGGGTCCTGTTTTTT. The full variable domain, in which reference TRBV7-8 and TRBJ2-2 provide the parts outside the CDR3, is GAGVSQSPRYKVAKRGQDVALRCDPISGHVSLFWYQQALGQGPEFLTYFQNEAQLDKSGLPSDRFFAERPEGSVSTLKIQRTQQEDSAVYLCASGTLGQRVLFFGEGSRLTVL.

The V and J genes are TRBV19 and TRBJ1-5; D not resolved. This CDR3 has 15 residues. Germline assignment: CDR1 LNHDA and CDR2 SQIVND (reference sequence). V was cut by 5 bases and J by 1 base, with 12 bases left in between. CDR3 bases: TGTGCCAGTAGTTTCGGCAGCGGGAGCAATCAGCCCCAGCATTTT. Translated, it gives CASSFGSGSNQPQHF.

This CDR3 reads CASSPPDRETQYF. The CDR3 region has the DNA TGTGCCAGCAGCCCTCCGGACAGGGAGACCCAGTACTTC. The rearrangement uses TRBV28 and TRBJ2-5, with 7 nucleotides matching TRBD1. The V gene end was trimmed by 6 bases and the J gene end by 5 bases; junction bases not matched to a gene: 6. The germline CDR1 and CDR2 sequences are MDHEN and SYDVKM. The CDR3 is made up of 13 amino acids.

This chain links TRBV9 with TRBJ2-1; TRBD2 is a possible D gene (6 bases). CDR1 is SGDLS, CDR2 YYNGEE, per germline. Trimming stripped 4 bases from V and 0 bases from J, with 14 bases between. CDR3 length equals 16 residues. The CDR3: CASSPSSGNSYNEQFF. CDR3 coding DNA: TGTGCCAGCAGCCCGAGTAGCGGCAACTCCTACAATGAGCAGTTCTTC.